Presented here are 16 T cell receptor beta chains from one specimen sequenced in a study of cytomegalovirus exposure and HLA in healthy donors. Amplification used 60 Vbeta primers and 13 Jbeta primers. Repertoires were generated with immunoSEQ multiplex PCR, while TCRdb's copy carries only in-frame clones and drops some. The sample holds roughly 77,000 clones, around a tenth seen once. The source material was PBMCs. Receptor source: a man aged 55 to 70 in good health and CMV-seropositive.

This clone has a single count. The chain is built from TRBV27 and TRBJ2-5; D gene ambiguous. The CDR3 contains 13 residues. The ends were cut back, 3 bases at V and 4 bases at J, with 9 bases in the middle. Germline V lookup: CDR1 MNHEY, CDR2 SMNVEV (reference sequence). CDR3: CASSFQVGETQYF. CDR3 nucleotides: TGTGCCAGCAGTTTTCAGGTGGGAGAGACCCAGTACTTC.

This clone came up a few times. The chain recombines TRBV7-6 with TRBJ1-4; TRBD1 agrees at 8 bases. V dropped 5 bases and J dropped 6; count of bases not matched to a gene: 8. Germline-derived CDR1 and CDR2 are SGHVS and FNYEAQ. This CDR3 region has 15 residues. CDR3 in amino acids: CASSSGQGGDEKLFF. In DNA, the CDR3 is TGTGCCAGCAGCAGTGGACAGGGTGGTGATGAAAAACTGTTTTTT.

Only a few counts were recorded for this clone. This sequence joins TRBV5-4 and TRBJ1-4; tentative D call: TRBD1 (6 bases). In germline, CDR1 is SGHNT, CDR2 YYREEE (reference sequence). CDR3 length: 14 residues. The germline V and J ends were trimmed by 3 bases and 4 bases, with 10 bases remaining between them. The CDR3 nucleotides are TGTGCCAGCAGCTCACAGGGCCTTAATGAAAAACTGTTTTTT. Amino acids: CASSSQGLNEKLFF. Filled out from reference TRBV5-4 and TRBJ1-4, the complete variable domain reads ETGVTQSPTHLIKTRGQQVTLRCSSQSGHNTVSWYQQALGQGPQFIFQYYREEENGRGNFPPRFSGLQFPNYSSELNVNALELDDSALYLCASSSQGLNEKLFFGSGTQLSVL.

This clone showed up just a few times. The chain is built from TRBV28 and TRBJ1-5; 10 positions match TRBD1. The germline CDR1 and CDR2 sequences are MDHEN and SYDVKM. CDR3 length: 14 residues. With 10 bases clipped from V and 6 bases from J, the junction kept 9 bases outside the gene matches. CDR3 coding DNA: TGTGCCATCAGGGGGACAGGGGTTTTTCAGCCCCAGCATTTT. This translates into CAIRGTGVFQPQHF. Complete variable domain (other parts from reference TRBV28 and TRBJ1-5): DVKVTQSSRYLVKRTGEKVFLECVQDMDHENMFWYRQDPGLGLRLIYFSYDVKMKEKGDIPEGYSVSREKKERFSLILESASTNQTSMYLCAIRGTGVFQPQHFGDGTRLSIL.

The chain couples TRBV28 to TRBJ2-3; TRBD2 agrees at 10 bases. Germline CDR1 is MDHEN and CDR2 is SYDVKM. Trimming took 5 bases from V and 4 from J; bases not matched to a gene: 6. The CDR3 has 15 residues. The CDR3 sequence: CASSGVAGGSDTQYF. DNA for the CDR3: TGTGCCAGCAGTGGGGTAGCGGGAGGATCAGATACGCAGTATTTT.

Comments on this clone: Likely a read error: the CDR3 ends without its conserved phenylalanine or tryptophan. Because the CDR3's place on the DNA is in doubt, the DNA is left out and the CDR3 is given as listed by TCRdb. Different DNA sequences within this sample yield the same CDR3. The chain combines TRBV6-4 with TRBJ1-1; the table calls TRBD1, which could not be checked here. A total of 13 residues make up the CDR3, ends included. The V gene's germline CDR1 is MRHNA and CDR2 SNTAGT. CDR3 protein: CASRETGAAEALV.

This clone showed up just a few times. The chain uses TRBV10-1 and TRBJ1-3; no definite D call. This CDR3 spans 14 amino acids. Trimming took 3 bases from V and 2 from J, leaving 8 bases between them. Germline-derived CDR1 and CDR2 are WNHNN and SYGVQD (reference sequence). The CDR3 loop reads CASSDGSAGNTIYF. The CDR3, as DNA: TGCGCCAGCAGTGACGGGTCAGCTGGAAACACCATATATTTT.

This clone was counted only a few times. This chain links TRBV5-1 with TRBJ2-5, with TRBD1 identical over 10 bases. J gave up 2 bases and V 0 bases, and 4 bases lay outside the gene matches. Germline V gene lookup returns CDR1 SGHRS and CDR2 YFSETQ. The CDR3 spans 16 residues. CDR3: CASSLALGQGQETQYF. The CDR3, as DNA: TGCGCCAGCAGCTTGGCCCTGGGACAGGGGCAAGAGACCCAGTACTTC.

V is TRBV4-1 and J is TRBJ1-5; D is undetermined. V lost 3 bases, J lost 6 bases, and 24 bases lay in between. The CDR3 totals 18 residues. CDR1 is MGHRA, CDR2 YSYEKL, per germline. In nucleotides, the CDR3 is TGCGCCAGCAGCCAGGGATCGGGCAGGCGGGTGATTAGTCAGCCCCAGCATTTT. It translates to CASSQGSGRRVISQPQHF.

The CDR3 loop reads CASSVVSVAGSARLNEQFF. CDR3 nucleotide sequence: TGTGCCAGCAGCGTAGTATCGGTAGCGGGATCTGCGAGGTTGAATGAGCAGTTCTTC. The chain employs TRBV9 and TRBJ2-1; TRBD2 matches 8 bases. The germline gives CDR1 SGDLS, CDR2 YYNGEE. V dropped 0 bases and J dropped 7; count of bases not matched to a gene: 18. The CDR3 spans 19 residues.

This clone was picked up a small number of times. The chain couples TRBV19 to TRBJ2-3; the D gene is possibly TRBD1 (5 bases). Germline lookup yields CDR1 LNHDA and CDR2 SQIVND (reference sequence). V gave up 5 bases and J gave up 5 bases, with 11 bases separating them. The CDR3 totals 13 residues. For the CDR3, the DNA is TGTGCCAGTAGTCAAGGGGTGGGAGATACGCAGTATTTT. It is translated as CASSQGVGDTQYF. Drawing the rest from reference TRBV19 and TRBJ2-3, the complete variable domain is DGGITQSPKYLFRKEGQNVTLSCEQNLNHDAMYWYRQDPGQGLRLIYYSQIVNDFQKGDIAEGYSVSREKKESFPLTVTSAQKNPTAFYLCASSQGVGDTQYFGPGTRLTVL.

There are a few counts of this clone. This sequence joins TRBV27 and TRBJ1-4, with D maybe TRBD1 (5 bases). The CDR3 is made up of 15 amino acids. The germline CDR1 and CDR2 sequences are MNHEY and SMNVEV (reference sequence). Between the trimmed V and J ends, which lost 5 bases and 0 bases, there was a span of 10 bases. This CDR3 reads CASSRTLSTNEKLFF. CDR3 sequence (DNA): TGTGCCAGCAGTCGGACACTCTCAACTAATGAAAAACTGTTTTTT.

This clone has a handful of counts. The chain uses TRBV30 and TRBJ1-2, with no clear D. Trimming stripped 0 bases from V and 0 bases from J, with 14 bases between. The CDR3 is 16 residues long. From germline, CDR1 is GTSNPN and CDR2 SVGIG (reference sequence). The CDR3 DNA sequence: TGTGCCTGGAGTGTACCCCCGGCAGGATCTAACTATGGCTACACCTTC. Protein product: CAWSVPPAGSNYGYTF.

This clone has more than one count but fewer than ten. This chain connects TRBV2 to TRBJ2-3, with 12 bases that match TRBD2. V shed 6 bases, J shed 3 bases, and the junction held 7 bases outside the gene matches. In germline, CDR1 is SNHLY, CDR2 FYNNEI. The CDR3 extends over 16 amino acids. CDR3 loop: CASSQGLAGTTDTQYF. CDR3 bases: TGTGCCAGCAGCCAAGGACTAGCGGGGACAACAGATACGCAGTATTTT.

This clone was counted between two and nine times. The genes are TRBV11-2 and TRBJ1-1; D is uncertain. This CDR3 comprises 14 residues. Looked up from germline, CDR1 is SGHAT and CDR2 is FQNNGV. Trimming shortened V by 1 base and J by 3 bases, and 9 bases separated the two germline ends. CDR3 coding DNA: TGTGCCAGCAGCTTAGTGTCGGTGGACACTGAAGCTTTCTTT. Protein sequence: CASSLVSVDTEAFF. The full variable domain, in which reference TRBV11-2 and TRBJ1-1 provide the parts outside the CDR3, is EAGVAQSPRYKIIEKRQSVAFWCNPISGHATLYWYQQILGQGPKLLIQFQNNGVVDDSQLPKDRFSAERLKGVDSTLKIQPAKLEDSAVYLCASSLVSVDTEAFFGQGTRLTVV.

The chain links TRBV5-1 to TRBJ2-1, with 12 bases that match TRBD2. CDR1 is SGHRS and CDR2 is YFSETQ in the germline V gene. V shed 2 bases and J 8 bases; nucleotides not matched to a gene: 5. The CDR3 length is 15 residues. The CDR3 region has the DNA TGCGCCAGCAGCTTACGGACTAGCGGGGTCGATGAGCAGTTCTTC. Translation gives CASSLRTSGVDEQFF.